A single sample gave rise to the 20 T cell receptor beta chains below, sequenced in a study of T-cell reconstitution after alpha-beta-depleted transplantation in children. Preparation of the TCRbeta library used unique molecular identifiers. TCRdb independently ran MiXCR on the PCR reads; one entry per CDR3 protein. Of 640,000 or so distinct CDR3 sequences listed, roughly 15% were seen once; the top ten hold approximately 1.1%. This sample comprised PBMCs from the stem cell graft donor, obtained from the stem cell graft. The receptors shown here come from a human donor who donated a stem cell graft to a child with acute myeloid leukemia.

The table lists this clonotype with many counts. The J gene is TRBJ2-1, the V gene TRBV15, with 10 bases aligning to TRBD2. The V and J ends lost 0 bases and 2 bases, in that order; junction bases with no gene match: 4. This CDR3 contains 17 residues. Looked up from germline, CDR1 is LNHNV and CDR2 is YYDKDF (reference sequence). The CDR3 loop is CATSRDVSGGAYNEQFF. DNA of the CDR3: TGTGCCACCAGCAGAGATGTGAGCGGGGGGGCCTACAATGAGCAGTTCTTC.

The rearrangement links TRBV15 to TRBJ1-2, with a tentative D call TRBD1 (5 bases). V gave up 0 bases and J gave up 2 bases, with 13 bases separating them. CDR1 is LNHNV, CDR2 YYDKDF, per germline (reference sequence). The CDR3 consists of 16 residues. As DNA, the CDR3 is TGTGCCACCAGCAGAGATCAGGGCGTGGGGAACTATGGCTACACCTTC. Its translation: CATSRDQGVGNYGYTF.

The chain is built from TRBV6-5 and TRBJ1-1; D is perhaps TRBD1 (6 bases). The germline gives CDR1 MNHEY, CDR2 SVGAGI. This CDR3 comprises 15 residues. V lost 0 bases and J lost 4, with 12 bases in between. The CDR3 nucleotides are TGTGCCAGCAGTTACTCGGGGGGGGCGGCCACTGAAGCTTTCTTT. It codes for CASSYSGGAATEAFF.

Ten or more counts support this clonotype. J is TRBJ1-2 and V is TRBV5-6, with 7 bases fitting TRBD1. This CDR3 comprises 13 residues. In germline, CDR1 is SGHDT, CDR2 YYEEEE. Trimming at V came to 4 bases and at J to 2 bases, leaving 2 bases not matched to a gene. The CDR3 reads CASSQDRNYGYTF. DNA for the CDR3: TGTGCCAGCAGCCAGGACAGGAACTATGGCTACACCTTC.

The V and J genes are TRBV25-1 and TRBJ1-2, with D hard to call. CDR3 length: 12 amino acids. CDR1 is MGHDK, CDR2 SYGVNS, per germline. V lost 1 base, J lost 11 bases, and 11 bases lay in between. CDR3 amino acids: CASSESPTEYTF. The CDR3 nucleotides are TGTGCCAGCAGTGAATCGCCCACAGAGTACACCTTC.

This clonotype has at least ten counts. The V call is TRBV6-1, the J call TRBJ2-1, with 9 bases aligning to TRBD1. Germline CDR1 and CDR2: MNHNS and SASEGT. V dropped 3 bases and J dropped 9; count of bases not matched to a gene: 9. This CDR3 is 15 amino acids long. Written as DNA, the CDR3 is TGTGCCAGCAGTGACTGGGACAGGGAGGTTGGTGAGCAGTTCTTC. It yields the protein CASSDWDREVGEQFF.

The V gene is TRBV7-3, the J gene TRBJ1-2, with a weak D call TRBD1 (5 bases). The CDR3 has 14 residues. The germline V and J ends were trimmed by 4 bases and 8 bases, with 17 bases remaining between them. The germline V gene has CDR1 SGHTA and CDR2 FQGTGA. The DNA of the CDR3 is TGTGCCAGCAGCTCCACGGGAGGGGACGGAGGCTACACCTTC. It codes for CASSSTGGDGGYTF.

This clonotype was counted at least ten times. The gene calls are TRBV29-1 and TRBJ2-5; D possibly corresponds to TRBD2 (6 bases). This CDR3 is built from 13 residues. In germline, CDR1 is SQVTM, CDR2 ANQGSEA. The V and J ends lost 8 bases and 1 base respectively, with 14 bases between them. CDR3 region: CSMRDGGQETQYF. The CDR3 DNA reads TGCAGCATGCGCGACGGGGGCCAAGAGACCCAGTACTTC. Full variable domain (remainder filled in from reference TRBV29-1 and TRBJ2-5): SAVISQKPSRDICQRGTSLTIQCQVDSQVTMMFWYRQQPGQSLTLIATANQGSEATYESGFVIDKFPISRPNLTFSTLTVSNMSPEDSSIYLCSMRDGGQETQYFGPGTRLLVL.

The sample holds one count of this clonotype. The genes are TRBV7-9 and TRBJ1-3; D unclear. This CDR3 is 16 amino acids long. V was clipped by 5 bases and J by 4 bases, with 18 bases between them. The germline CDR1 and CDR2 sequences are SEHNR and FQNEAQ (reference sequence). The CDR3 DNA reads TGTGCCAGCAGCGTCCAGTCGGGCCTTGGGGGAAACACCATATATTTT. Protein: CASSVQSGLGGNTIYF.

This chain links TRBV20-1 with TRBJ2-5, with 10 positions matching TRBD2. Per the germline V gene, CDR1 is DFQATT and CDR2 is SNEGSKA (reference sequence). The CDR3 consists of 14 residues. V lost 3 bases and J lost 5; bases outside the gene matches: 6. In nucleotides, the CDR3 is TGCAGTGCTAGTCCTAGCGGGGGACTGGAGACCCAGTACTTC. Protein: CSASPSGGLETQYF.

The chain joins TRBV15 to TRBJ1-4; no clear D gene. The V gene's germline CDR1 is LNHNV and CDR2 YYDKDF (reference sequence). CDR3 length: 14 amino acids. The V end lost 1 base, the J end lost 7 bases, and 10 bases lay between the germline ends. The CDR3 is CATSRVKSGEKLFF. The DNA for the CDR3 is TGTGCCACCAGCAGAGTTAAATCCGGTGAAAAACTGTTTTTT.

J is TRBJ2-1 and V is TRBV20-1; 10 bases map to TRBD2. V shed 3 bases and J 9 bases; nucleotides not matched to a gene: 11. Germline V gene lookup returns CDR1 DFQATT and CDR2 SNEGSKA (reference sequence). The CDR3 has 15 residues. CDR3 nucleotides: TGCAGTGCTAGCGTAGCGGGGGGACCGAGTACTGAGCAGTTCTTC. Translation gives CSASVAGGPSTEQFF.

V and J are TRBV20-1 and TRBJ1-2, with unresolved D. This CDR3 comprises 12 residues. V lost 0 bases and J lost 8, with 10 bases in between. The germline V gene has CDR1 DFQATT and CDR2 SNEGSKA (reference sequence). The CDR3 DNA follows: TGCAGTGCTAGAGATCGGCCGTGGGGCTACACCTTC. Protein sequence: CSARDRPWGYTF.

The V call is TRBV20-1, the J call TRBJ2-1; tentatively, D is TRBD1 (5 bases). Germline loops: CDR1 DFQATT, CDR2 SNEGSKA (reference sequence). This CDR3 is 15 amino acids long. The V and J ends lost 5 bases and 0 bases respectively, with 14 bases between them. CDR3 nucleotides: TGCAGTGCTTACCAGACAGCCAGCTCCTACAATGAGCAGTTCTTC. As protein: CSAYQTASSYNEQFF.

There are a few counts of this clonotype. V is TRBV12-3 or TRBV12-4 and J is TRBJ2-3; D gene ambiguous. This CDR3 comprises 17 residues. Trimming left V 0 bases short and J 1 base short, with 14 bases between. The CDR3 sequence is CASSLARTTPGTDTQYF. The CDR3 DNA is TGTGCCAGCAGTTTAGCCAGGACCACCCCGGGCACAGATACGCAGTATTTT.

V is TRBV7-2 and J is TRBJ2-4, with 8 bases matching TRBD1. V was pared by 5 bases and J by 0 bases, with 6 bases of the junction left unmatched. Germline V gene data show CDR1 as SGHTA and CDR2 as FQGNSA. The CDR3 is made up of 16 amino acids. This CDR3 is CASSAQGAIAKNIQYF. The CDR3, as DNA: TGTGCCAGCAGCGCCCAGGGGGCTATAGCCAAAAACATTCAGTACTTC.

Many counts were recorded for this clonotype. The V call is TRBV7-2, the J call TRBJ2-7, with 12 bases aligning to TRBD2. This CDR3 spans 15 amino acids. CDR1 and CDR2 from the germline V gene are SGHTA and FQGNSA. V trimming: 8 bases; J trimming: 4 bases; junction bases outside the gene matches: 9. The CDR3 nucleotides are TGTGCCAGCTCCCCTAGCGGGGGGGCCGAGTACGAGCAGTACTTC. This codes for CASSPSGGAEYEQYF.

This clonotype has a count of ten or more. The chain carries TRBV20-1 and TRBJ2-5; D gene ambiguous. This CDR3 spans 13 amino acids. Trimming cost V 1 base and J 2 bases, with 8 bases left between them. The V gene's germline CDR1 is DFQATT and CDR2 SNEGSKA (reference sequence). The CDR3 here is CSARAPAQETQYF. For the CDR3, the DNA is TGCAGTGCTAGAGCCCCCGCTCAAGAGACCCAGTACTTC.

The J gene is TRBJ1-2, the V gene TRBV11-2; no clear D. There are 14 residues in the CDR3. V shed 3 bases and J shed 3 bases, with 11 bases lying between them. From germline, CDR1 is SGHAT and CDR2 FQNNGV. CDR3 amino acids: CASSFQAGYYGYTF. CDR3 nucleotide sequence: TGTGCCAGCAGCTTTCAGGCTGGGTACTATGGCTACACCTTC.

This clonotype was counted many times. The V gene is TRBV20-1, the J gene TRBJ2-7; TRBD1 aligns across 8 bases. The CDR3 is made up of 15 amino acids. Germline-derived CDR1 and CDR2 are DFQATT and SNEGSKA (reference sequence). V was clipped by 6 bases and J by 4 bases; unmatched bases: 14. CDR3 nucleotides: TGCAGTGCCCCGCCCAGGGGCAGGGGGCAGTACGAGCAGTACTTC. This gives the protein CSAPPRGRGQYEQYF.